This TCR beta chain was sequenced during a study of cytotoxic CD8 clonotypes in ibrutinib-treated CLL. Across the study: IGHV unmutated roughly 18; relapsed/refractory some ten; treatment-naive approximately 15. The study's findings and limits: Under therapy, public clonotypes either contracted or stayed stable, and they were uncommon. While tracking circulating CD8+ T-cell counts, baseline clonality exceeded that of age-matched healthy donors.

In the case of this clone: What it binds is not known.

Method: immunoSEQ multiplex PCR; TCRdb's copy keeps in-frame clones and lacks some. The data show about 140,000 clones, about 78% seen once. This CDR3 is built from 14 residues. With 3 bases removed from V and 6 bases from J, the gap between germline ends came to 11 bases. CDR1 and CDR2 (germline): SGHTA, FQGNSA. The TCR was taken from a human donor with chronic lymphocytic leukemia. Here the sequenced sample was PBMCs, taken after 24 months of ibrutinib treatment. The genes are TRBV7-2 and TRBJ2-2, with D unresolved. The CDR3 region is CASSFSYSPGELFF. The CDR3, as DNA: TGTGCCAGCAGCTTTTCCTACAGCCCCGGGGAGCTGTTTTTT.